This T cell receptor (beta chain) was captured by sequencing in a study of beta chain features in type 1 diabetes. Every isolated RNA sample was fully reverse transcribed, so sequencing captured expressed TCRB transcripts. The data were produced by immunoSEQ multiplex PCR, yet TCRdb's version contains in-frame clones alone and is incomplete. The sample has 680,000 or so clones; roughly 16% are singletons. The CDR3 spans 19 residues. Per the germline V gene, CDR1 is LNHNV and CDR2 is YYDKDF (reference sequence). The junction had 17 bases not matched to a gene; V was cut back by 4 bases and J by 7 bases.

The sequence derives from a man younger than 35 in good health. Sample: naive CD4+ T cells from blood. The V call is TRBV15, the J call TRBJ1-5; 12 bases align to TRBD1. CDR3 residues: CATSTNRISGTGGGQPQHF. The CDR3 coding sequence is TGTGCCACCAGCACTAATCGTATCTCCGGGACAGGGGGCGGCCAGCCCCAGCATTTT.